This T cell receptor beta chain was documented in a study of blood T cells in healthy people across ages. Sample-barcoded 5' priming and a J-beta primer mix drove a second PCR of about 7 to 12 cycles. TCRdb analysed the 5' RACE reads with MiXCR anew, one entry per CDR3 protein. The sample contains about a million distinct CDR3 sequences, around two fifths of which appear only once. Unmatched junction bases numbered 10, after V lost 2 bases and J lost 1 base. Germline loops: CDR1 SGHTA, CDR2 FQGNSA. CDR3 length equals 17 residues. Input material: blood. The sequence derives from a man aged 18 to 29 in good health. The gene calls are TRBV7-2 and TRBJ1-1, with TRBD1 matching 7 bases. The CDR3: CASSLNRGGSSNTEAFF. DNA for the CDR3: TGTGCCAGCAGCTTAAACAGGGGTGGCTCCTCGAACACTGAAGCTTTCTTT.